This T cell receptor beta chain was captured in a study of cytomegalovirus exposure and HLA in healthy donors. The overall study: Sequencing of roughly 180 million T cells in an earlier analysis found some 100 million unique TCR beta sequences. Overall study findings and caveats: The study had only CMV serostatus as immune exposure information.

The PCR used 60 Vbeta and 13 Jbeta primers. The table came from immunoSEQ multiplex PCR; TCRdb's copy has only in-frame clones and leaves some out. The sample carries 150,000 to 200,000 clones, over 70% recorded once. With regard to this clone: Its antigen is not known.

Each donor was nominally healthy when sampled (though unrecorded immune exposures were likely). Germline V gene sequence: CDR1 LNHNV, CDR2 YYDKDF (reference sequence). J lost 1 base, V lost 5 bases, and 2 bases had no gene match. CDR3 length: 14 amino acids. The sequence derives from a woman aged 55-70 years in good health and CMV-seropositive. This rearrangement joins TRBV15 to TRBJ1-1; 9 bases line up with TRBD1. The sequencing input was PBMCs. The CDR3 protein is CATSGGQGNTEAFF. CDR3 sequence (DNA): TGTGCCACCAGCGGGGGACAGGGGAACACTGAAGCTTTCTTT.